The source of this T cell receptor (beta chain) is a study of blood T cell repertoires in COVID-19. Study-level background: Material from acute and convalescent COVID-19 was sourced from the United States, Italy and Spain. T cells, B-cell-depleted T cells, or PBMCs supplied cDNA or gDNA.

The CDR3 totals 14 residues. Looked up from germline, CDR1 is SGHTS and CDR2 is YDEGEE. Trimming cost V 2 bases and J 4 bases, with 12 bases left between them. How the authors handled the data: From reference gene primer amplification, estimates of nucleated cell counts were derived. The protocol was immunoSEQ multiplex PCR, while the TCRdb copy is restricted to in-frame clones and leaves out a portion. That table supplies the V and J calls and clone size; D and trimming were determined from the DNA. The sample lists approximately 500,000 clones, 80% to 90% occurring once. The chain combines TRBV5-8 with TRBJ1-1; D gene unclear. Sequenced sample: peripheral blood. This sequence originates from a human donor in a cohort sampled during active COVID-19. In DNA form, the CDR3 reads TGTGCCAGCAGCTTAGTCCCGGGAGCCACTGAAGCTTTCTTT. Residues: CASSLVPGATEAFF. The whole variable domain, filled in from reference TRBV5-8 and TRBJ1-1, reads EAGVTQSPTHLIKTRGQQATLRCSPISGHTSVYWYQQALGLGLQFLLWYDEGEERNRGNFPPRFSGRQFPNYSSELNVNALELEDSALYLCASSLVPGATEAFFGQGTRLTVV.